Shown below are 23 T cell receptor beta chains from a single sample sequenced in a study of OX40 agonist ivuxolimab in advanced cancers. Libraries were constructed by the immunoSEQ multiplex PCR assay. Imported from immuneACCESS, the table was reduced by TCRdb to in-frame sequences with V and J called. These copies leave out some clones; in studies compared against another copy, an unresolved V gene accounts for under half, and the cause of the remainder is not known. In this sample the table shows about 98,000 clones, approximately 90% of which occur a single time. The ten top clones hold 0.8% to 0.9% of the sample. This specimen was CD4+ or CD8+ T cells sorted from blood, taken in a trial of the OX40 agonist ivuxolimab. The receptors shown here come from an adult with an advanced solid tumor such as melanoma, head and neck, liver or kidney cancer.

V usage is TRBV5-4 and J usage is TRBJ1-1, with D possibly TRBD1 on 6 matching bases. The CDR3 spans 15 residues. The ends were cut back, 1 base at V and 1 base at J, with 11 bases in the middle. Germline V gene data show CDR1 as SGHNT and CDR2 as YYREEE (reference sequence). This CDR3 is CASSLSGAGNTEAFF. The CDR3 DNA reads TGTGCCAGCAGCTTGTCAGGGGCGGGGAACACTGAAGCTTTCTTT.

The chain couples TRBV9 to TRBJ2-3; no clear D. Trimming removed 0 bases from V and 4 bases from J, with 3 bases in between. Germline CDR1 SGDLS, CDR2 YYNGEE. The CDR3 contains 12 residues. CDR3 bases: TGTGCCAGCAGCGTAGTTCCAGATACGCAGTATTTT. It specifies CASSVVPDTQYF.

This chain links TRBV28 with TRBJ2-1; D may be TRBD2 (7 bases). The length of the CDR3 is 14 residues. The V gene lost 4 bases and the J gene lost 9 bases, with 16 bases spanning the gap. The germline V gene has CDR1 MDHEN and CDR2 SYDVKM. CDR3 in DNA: TGTGCCAGCAGTTCCCGACTAGGGGGGGGTGAGCAGTTCTTC. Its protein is CASSSRLGGGEQFF.

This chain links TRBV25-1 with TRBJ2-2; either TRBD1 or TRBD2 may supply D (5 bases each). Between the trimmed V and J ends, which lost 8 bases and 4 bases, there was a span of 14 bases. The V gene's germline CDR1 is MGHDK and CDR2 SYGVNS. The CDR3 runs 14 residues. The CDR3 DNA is TGTGCCAGCTGGGGCGCAGGGACCACCGGGGAGCTGTTTTTT. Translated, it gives CASWGAGTTGELFF.

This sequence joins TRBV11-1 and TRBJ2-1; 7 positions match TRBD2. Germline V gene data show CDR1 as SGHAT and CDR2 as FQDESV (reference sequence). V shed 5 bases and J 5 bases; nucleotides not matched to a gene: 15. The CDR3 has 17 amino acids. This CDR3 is CASSPPQGLADNNEQFF. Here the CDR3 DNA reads TGTGCCAGCAGCCCACCGCAGGGCCTAGCGGACAACAATGAGCAGTTCTTC.

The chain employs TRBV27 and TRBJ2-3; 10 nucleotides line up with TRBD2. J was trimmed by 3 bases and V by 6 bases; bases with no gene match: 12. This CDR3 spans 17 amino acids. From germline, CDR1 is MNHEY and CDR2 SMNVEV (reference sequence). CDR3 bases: TGTGCCAGCAGCTCCCCGCCCAGCGGGAGGGATACAGATACGCAGTATTTT. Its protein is CASSSPPSGRDTDTQYF.

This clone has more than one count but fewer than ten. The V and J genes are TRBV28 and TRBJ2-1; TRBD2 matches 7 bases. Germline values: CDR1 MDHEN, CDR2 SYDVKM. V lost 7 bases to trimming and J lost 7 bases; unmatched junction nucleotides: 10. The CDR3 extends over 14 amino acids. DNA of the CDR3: TGTGCCAGCAAAGGGGCGGGAGCTAGAAATGAGCAGTTCTTC. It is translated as CASKGAGARNEQFF.

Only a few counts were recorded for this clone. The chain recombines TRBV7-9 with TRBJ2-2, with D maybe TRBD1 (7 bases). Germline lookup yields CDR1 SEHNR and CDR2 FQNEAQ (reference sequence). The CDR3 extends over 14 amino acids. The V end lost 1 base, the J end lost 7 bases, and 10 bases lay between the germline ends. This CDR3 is CASSLGQGGGELFF. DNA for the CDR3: TGTGCCAGCAGCTTAGGACAGGGAGGCGGGGAGCTGTTTTTT.

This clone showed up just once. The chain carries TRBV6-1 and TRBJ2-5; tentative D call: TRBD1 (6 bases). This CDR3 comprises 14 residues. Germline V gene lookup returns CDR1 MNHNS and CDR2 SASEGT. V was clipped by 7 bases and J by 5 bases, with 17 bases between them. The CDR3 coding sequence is TGTGCCAGCATGATGGCCGGGACACGGGAGACCCAGTACTTC. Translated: CASMMAGTRETQYF.

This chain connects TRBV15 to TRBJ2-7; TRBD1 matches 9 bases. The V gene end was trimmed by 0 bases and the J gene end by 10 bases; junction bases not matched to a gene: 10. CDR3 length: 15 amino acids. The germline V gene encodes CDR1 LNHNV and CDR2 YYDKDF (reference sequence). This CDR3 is CATSREAGQGIQQYV. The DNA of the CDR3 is TGTGCCACCAGCAGAGAGGCGGGACAGGGTATACAACAGTACGTC.

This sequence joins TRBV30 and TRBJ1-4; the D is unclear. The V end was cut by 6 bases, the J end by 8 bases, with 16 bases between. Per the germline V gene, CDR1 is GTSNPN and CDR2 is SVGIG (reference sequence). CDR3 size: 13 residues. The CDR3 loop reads CACLLLAGEKLFF. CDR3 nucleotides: TGTGCCTGCCTACTTCTGGCGGGGGAAAAACTGTTTTTT.

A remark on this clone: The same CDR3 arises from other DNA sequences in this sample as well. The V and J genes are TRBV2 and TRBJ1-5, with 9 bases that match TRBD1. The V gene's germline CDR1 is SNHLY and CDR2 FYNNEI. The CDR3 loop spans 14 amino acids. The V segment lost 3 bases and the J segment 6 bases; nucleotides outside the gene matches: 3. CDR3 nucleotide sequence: TGTGCCAGCAGTGAGGGACAGGGAGGTCAGCCCCAGCATTTT. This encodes CASSEGQGGQPQHF.

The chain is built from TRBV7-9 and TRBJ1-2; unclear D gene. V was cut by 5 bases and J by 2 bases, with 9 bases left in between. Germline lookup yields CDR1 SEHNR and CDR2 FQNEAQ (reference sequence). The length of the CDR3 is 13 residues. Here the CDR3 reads CASSPGENYGYTF. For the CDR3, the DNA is TGTGCCAGCAGCCCCGGGGAGAACTATGGCTACACCTTC.

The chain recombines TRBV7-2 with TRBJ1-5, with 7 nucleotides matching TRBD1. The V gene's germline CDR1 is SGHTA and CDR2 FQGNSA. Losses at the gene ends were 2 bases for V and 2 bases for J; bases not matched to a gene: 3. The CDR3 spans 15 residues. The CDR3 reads CASSLWGTGNQPQHF. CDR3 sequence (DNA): TGTGCCAGCAGCTTATGGGGGACAGGCAATCAGCCCCAGCATTTT. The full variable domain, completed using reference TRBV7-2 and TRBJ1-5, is GAGVSQSPSNKVTEKGKDVELRCDPISGHTALYWYRQSLGQGLEFLIYFQGNSAPDKSGLPSDRFSAERTGGSVSTLTIQRTQQEDSAVYLCASSLWGTGNQPQHFGDGTRLSIL.

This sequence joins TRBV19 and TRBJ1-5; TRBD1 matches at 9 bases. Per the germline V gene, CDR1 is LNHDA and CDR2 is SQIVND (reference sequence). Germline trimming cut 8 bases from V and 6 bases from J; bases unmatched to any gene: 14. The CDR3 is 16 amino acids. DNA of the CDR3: TGTGCCAGTCACAGGGGGCAGAGAACACAGGGTCAGCCCCAGCATTTT. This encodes CASHRGQRTQGQPQHF.

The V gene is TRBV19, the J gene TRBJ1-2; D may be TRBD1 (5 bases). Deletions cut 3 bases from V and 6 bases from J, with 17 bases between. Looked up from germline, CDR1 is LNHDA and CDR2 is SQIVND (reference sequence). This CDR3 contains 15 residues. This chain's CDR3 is CASSISRVREDGYTF. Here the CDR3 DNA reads TGTGCCAGTAGTATCTCGCGGGTCAGGGAGGATGGCTACACCTTC. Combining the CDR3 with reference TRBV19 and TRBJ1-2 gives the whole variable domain DGGITQSPKYLFRKEGQNVTLSCEQNLNHDAMYWYRQDPGQGLRLIYYSQIVNDFQKGDIAEGYSVSREKKESFPLTVTSAQKNPTAFYLCASSISRVREDGYTFGSGTRLTVV.

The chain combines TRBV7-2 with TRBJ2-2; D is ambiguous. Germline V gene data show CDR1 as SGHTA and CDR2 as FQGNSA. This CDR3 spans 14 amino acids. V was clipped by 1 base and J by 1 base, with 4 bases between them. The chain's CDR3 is CASSLGQNTGELFF. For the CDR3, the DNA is TGTGCCAGCAGCTTAGGACAGAACACCGGGGAGCTGTTTTTT.

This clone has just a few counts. The CDR3 coding sequence is TGTGCCAGCAGTTCCTTCTTTCGGACTACTTACGAGCAGTACGTC. It yields the protein CASSSFFRTTYEQYV. This rearrangement joins TRBV27 to TRBJ2-7; TRBD2 might be the D (6 bases). Trimming left V 4 bases short and J 4 bases short, with 17 bases between. CDR3 length equals 15 residues. From germline, CDR1 is MNHEY and CDR2 SMNVEV (reference sequence).

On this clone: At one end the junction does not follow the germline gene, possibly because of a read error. The CDR3 spells CASSPKDF. The CDR3 region has the DNA TGTGCCAGCAGCCCTAAGGATTTT. The chain recombines TRBV7-9 with TRBJ2-3, with D hard to call. The CDR3 loop spans 8 amino acids. Germline V gene data show CDR1 as SEHNR and CDR2 as FQNEAQ (reference sequence).

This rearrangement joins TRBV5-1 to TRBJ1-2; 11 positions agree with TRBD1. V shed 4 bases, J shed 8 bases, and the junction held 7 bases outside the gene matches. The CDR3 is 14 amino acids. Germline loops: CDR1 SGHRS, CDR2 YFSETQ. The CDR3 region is CASSVGQGDGGYTF. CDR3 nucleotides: TGCGCCAGCAGCGTGGGACAGGGGGATGGCGGCTACACCTTC.

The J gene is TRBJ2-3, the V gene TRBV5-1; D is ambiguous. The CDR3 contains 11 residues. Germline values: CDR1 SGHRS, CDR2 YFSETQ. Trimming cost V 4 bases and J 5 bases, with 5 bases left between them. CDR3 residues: CASSAQDTQYF. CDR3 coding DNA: TGCGCCAGCAGCGCCCAAGATACGCAGTATTTT.

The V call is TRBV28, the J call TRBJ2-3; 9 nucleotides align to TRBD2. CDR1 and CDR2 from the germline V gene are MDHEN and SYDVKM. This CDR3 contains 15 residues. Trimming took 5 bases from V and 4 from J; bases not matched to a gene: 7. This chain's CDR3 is CASSPGASGADTQYF. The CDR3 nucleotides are TGTGCCAGCAGTCCTGGGGCTAGCGGGGCAGATACGCAGTATTTT.

The CDR3 loop reads CASSLLQGDEQFF. In nucleotides, the CDR3 is TGTGCCAGCAGTCTACTGCAGGGCGATGAGCAGTTCTTC. The chain couples TRBV25-1 to TRBJ2-1, with a tentative D call TRBD1 (5 bases). This CDR3 comprises 13 residues. Germline values: CDR1 MGHDK, CDR2 SYGVNS. Trimming pared 5 bases from V and 8 bases from J, leaving 13 bases between.